What follows is one T cell receptor (beta chain) and its context. Its target is unknown. V was shortened by 3 bases and J by 1 base, with 12 bases between the two germline ends. This CDR3 spans 15 amino acids. Germline V gene lookup returns CDR1 GTSNPN and CDR2 SVGIG (reference sequence). This record comes from a study of T cells after yellow fever vaccination. Study summary: Preparing low-cell-number fractions relied on SMART-Seq v4 Ultra Low Input. General observations from the study: A minor fraction of clonotypes spanned both CD4 and CD8 compartments.

They built TCR cDNA with 5'RACE template switching, a step that put in a universal primer site and UMIs. TCRdb called the 5' RACE reads again in MiXCR, with one record for every CDR3 protein. The sample holds 510,000 or so distinct CDR3 sequences, 19% seen once. The origin of this receptor is a man younger than 45 who received the YFV17D yellow fever vaccine. Sequenced here: PBMCs, sampled 15 days after the yellow fever booster vaccination. This chain uses TRBV30 with TRBJ2-2, with D perhaps TRBD1 (6 bases). In DNA, the CDR3 is TGTGCCTGGAGGAGGTCGGACAGGAACACCGGGGAGCTGTTTTTT. Encoded protein: CAWRRSDRNTGELFF.